The clone carrying this TCR beta chain was seen repeatedly, ten times or more. Antigen unknown. The data originate from a study of prognosis after radiotherapy for stage I lung cancer. Across the study: The biologically effective dose of the SBRT radiotherapy was at least 100 Gy, given over 3 to 5 fractions. Broader study findings: Tumor specificity of the expanded TCR clones was not determined.

From genomic DNA, TCR beta CDR3 was amplified by two-round multiplex PCR. For every TRBV and TRBJ gene, a specific primer was used in first-round PCR. TCRdb re-called the multiplex PCR reads with MiXCR, one entry per CDR3 protein. The table records about 14,000 distinct CDR3 sequences, approximately 33% of them present only once. CDR1 is MNHEY, CDR2 SVGAGI, per germline. V was trimmed by 2 bases and J by 1 base, leaving 17 bases between them. The CDR3 runs 17 residues. The chain carries TRBV6-5 and TRBJ1-1; a possible D gene is TRBD1 (5 bases). The origin of this receptor is a donor over 45 with non-small cell lung cancer. The sequencing here drew on PBMCs, taken before or after stereotactic body radiation therapy (not recorded which). CDR3 coding DNA: TGTGCCAGCAGTTACCTTGCCCCGCCCCAGGGGAACACTGAAGCTTTCTTT. Translation: CASSYLAPPQGNTEAFF.